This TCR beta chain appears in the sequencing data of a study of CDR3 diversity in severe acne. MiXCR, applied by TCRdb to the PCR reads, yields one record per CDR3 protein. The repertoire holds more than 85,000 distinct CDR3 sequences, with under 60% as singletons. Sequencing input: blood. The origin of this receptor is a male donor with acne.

The CDR3 sequence: CASSDQGDYGYTF. The CDR3 DNA follows: TGCGCCAGCAGTGATCAGGGCGACTATGGCTACACCTTC. V gene TRBV10-1 combines with J gene TRBJ1-2; D possibly corresponds to TRBD1 (5 bases). Per germline, CDR1 WNHNN and CDR2 SYGVQD (reference sequence). The CDR3 has 13 residues. Trimming left V 3 bases short and J 3 bases short, with 8 bases between.